This entry features one T cell receptor beta chain sequence. The sample holds a few counts of this clonotype. Its antigen is not yet known. Per-nucleotide qualities are absent, and no much larger clonotype sits a single base away. The germline ends are 14 bases apart after V is trimmed by 0 bases and J by 2 bases. The cysteine opens and the phenylalanine closes a CDR3 of 16 amino acids. Only the CDR3 DNA stays, 48 bases, in frame from base 1. CDR1 LGHDT and CDR2 YNNKEL are derived from the germline V gene (reference sequence). These data belong to a study of CD8 T cells in ankylosing spondylitis (dated by TCRdb to about 2017). At the level of the whole study: T cell receptor beta repertoires were profiled in healthy donors and ankylosing spondylitis patients so that disease-linked TCR variants could be found. The whole study cohort included 108 healthy donors and around 25 ankylosing spondylitis patients. Peripheral blood was sampled, and synovial fluid was also collected from ankylosing spondylitis patients. What the research found in general, with its limitations: In peripheral blood, the disease-linked clones were found at relatively low frequencies and had a CD8+ phenotype. The disease-linked clones were reported as significantly enriched in matched synovial fluid samples from ankylosing spondylitis patients. Blood from ankylosing spondylitis patients appeared to be characterized by a TCR beta motif made up of several highly homologous amino acid variants. Some of the motif variants had been reported before in the synovial fluid and blood of reactive arthritis patients, a finding that suggests common disease-initiation mechanisms.

Sequencing instrument: Illumina HiSeq 2500. Quantitative 5'-RACE with molecular barcodes was the method used to prepare the TCR beta libraries. For the original study's pipeline: A new computational method, built on a probabilistic model of VDJ rearrangement, was used to identify disease-linked TCR variants. TCRdb reprocessed the public reads (quality trimming at Q25 with fastp, clone calling with MiXCR) and kept in-frame beta chains. Every distinct CDR3 protein forms one entry, paired with its most common genes and DNA. TCRdb's processing, not the authors', yielded these V and J calls. This sample comprises 670,000 or so distinct CDR3 sequences, roughly 19% of them detected only once. The ten largest clones add up to under 20% of the sample.

The receptor chain draws on TRBV3-1 and TRBJ2-7, with no confidently assigned D gene. Sequenced input: blood, either unsorted or a sorted T cell fraction (not recorded which). This receptor was identified in a male donor with ankylosing spondylitis. The encoded CDR3 is CASSQDANTPTYEQYF. The DNA sequence is as follows: TGTGCCAGCAGCCAAGATGCAAATACACCAACCTACGAGCAGTACTTC.